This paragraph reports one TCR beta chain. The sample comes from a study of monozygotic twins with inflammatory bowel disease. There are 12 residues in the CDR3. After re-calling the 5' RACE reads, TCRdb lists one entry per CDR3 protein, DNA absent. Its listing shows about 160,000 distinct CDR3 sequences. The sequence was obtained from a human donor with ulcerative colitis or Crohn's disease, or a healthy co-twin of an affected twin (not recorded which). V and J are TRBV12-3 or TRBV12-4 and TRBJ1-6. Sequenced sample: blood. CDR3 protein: CASSSNNSPLHF.